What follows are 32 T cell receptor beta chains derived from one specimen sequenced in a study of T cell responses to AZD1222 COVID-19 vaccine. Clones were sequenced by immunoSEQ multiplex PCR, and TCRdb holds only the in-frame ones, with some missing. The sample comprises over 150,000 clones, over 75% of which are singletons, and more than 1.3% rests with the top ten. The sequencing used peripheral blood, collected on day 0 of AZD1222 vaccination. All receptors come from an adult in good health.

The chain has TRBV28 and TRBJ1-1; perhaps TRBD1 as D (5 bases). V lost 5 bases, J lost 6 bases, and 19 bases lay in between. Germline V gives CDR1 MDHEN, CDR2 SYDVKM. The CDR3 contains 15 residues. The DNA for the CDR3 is TGTGCCAGCAGTCCCCGGGGGGGAACGAGGGCTGAAGCTTTCTTT. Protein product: CASSPRGGTRAEAFF.

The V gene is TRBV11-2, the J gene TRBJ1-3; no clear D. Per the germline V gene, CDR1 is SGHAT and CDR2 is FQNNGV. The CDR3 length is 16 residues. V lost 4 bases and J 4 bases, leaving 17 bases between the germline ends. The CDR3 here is CASSYAHSLRGNTIYF. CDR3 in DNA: TGTGCCAGCAGCTACGCCCACAGTCTCCGGGGAAACACCATATATTTT.

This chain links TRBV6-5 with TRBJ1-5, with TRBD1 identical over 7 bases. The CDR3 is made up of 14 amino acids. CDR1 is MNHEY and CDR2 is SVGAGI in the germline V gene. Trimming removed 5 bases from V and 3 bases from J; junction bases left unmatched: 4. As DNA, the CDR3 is TGTGCCAGCAGTCCCGACAGGGACAATCAGCCCCAGCATTTT. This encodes CASSPDRDNQPQHF.

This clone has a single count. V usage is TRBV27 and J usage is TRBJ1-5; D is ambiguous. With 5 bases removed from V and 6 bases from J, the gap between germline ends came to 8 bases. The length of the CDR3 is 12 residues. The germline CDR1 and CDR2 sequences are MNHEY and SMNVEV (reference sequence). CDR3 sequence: CASSPLGQPQHF. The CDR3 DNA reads TGTGCCAGCAGTCCATTAGGTCAGCCCCAGCATTTT.

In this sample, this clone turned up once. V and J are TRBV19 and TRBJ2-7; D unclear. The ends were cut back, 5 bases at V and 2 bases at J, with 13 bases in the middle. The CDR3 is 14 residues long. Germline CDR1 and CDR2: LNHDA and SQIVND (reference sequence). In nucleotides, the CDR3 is TGTGCCAGTAGTCCCGTGGACGGAGCCTACGAGCAGTACTTC. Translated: CASSPVDGAYEQYF. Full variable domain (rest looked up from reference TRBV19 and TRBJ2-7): DGGITQSPKYLFRKEGQNVTLSCEQNLNHDAMYWYRQDPGQGLRLIYYSQIVNDFQKGDIAEGYSVSREKKESFPLTVTSAQKNPTAFYLCASSPVDGAYEQYFGPGTRLTVT.

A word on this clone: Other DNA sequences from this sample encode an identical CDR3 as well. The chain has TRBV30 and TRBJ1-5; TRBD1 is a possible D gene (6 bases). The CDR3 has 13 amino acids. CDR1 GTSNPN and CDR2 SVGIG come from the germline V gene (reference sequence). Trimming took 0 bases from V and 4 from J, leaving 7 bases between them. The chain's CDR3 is CAWSVQGNQPQHF. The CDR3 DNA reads TGTGCCTGGAGTGTACAGGGAAATCAGCCCCAGCATTTT.

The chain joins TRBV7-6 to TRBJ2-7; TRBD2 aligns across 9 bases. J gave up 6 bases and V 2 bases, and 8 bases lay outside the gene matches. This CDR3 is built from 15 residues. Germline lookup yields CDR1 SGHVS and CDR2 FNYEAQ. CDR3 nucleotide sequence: TGTGCCAGCAGCTTACCTCCGGGACTAGCCCTCGAGCAGTACTTC. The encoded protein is CASSLPPGLALEQYF.

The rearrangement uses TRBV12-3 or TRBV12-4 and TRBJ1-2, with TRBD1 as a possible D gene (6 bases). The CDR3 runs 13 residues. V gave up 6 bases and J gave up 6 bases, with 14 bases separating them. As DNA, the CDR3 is TGTGCCAGCAGGCCCACCCCAGGGGATGGCTACACCTTC. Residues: CASRPTPGDGYTF.

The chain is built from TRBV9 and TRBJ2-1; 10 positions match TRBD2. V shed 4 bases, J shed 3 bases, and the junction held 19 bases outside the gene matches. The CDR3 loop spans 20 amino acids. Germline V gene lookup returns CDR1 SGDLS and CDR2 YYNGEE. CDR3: CASSPLASGGRERGYNEQFF. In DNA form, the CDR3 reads TGTGCCAGCAGCCCCCTGGCTAGCGGGGGCCGCGAAAGGGGCTACAATGAGCAGTTCTTC.

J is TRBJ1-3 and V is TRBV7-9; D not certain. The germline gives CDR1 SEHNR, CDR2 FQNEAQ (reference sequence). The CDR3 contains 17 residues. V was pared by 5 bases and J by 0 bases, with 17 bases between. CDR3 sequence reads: CASSPVADVRSGNTIYF. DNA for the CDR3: TGTGCCAGCAGCCCAGTGGCCGACGTTCGCTCTGGAAACACCATATATTTT.

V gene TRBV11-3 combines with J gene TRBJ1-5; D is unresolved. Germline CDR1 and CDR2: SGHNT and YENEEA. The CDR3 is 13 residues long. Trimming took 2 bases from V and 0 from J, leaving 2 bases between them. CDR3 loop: CASSLSSNQPQHF. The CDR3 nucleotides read TGTGCCAGCAGCTTAAGTAGCAATCAGCCCCAGCATTTT.

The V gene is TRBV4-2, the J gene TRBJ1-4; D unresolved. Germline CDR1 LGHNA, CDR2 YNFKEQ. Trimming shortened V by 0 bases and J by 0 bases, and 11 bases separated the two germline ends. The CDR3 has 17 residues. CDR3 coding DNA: TGTGCCAGCAGCCAAGATCGGCCGGTTGCAACTAATGAAAAACTGTTTTTT. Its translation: CASSQDRPVATNEKLFF.

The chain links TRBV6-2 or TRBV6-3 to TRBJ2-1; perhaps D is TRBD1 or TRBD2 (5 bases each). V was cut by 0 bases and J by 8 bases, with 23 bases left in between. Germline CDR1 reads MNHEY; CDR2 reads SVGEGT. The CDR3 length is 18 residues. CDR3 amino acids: CASSYSSRDQYQHHEQFF. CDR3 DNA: TGTGCCAGCAGTTACTCGTCTCGGGACCAATATCAGCATCATGAGCAGTTCTTC.

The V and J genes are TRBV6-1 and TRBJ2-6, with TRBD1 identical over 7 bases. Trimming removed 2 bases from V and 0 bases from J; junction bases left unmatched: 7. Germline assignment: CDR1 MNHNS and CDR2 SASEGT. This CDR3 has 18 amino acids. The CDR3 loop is CASSEPDRSSSGANVLTF. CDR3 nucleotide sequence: TGTGCCAGCAGTGAACCGGACAGGTCCAGCTCTGGGGCCAACGTCCTGACTTTC.

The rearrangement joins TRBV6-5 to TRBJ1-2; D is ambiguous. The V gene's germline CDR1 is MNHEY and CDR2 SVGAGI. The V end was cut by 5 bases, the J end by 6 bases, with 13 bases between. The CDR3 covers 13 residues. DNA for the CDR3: TGTGCCAGCAGTCCCGAAAGGCTAAATGGCTACACCTTC. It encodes CASSPERLNGYTF.

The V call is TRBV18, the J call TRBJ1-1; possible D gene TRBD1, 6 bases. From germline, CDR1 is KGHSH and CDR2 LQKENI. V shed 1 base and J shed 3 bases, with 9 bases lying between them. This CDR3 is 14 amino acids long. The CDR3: CASSPQTGYTEAFF. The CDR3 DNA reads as TGTGCCAGCTCACCACAAACAGGGTACACTGAAGCTTTCTTT. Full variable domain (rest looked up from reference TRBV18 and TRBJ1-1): NAGVMQNPRHLVRRRGQEARLRCSPMKGHSHVYWYRQLPEEGLKFMVYLQKENIIDESGMPKERFSAEFPKEGPSILRIQQVVRGDSAAYFCASSPQTGYTEAFFGQGTRLTVV.

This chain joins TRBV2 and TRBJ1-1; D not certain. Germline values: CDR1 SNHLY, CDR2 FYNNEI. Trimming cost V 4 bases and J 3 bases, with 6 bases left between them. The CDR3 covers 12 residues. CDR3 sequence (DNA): TGTGCCAGCAGTGTCCAGTACACTGAAGCTTTCTTT. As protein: CASSVQYTEAFF.

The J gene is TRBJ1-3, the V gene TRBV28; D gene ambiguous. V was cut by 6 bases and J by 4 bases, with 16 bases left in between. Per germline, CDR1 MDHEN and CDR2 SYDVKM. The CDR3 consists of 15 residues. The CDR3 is CASRSTGEQGNTIYF. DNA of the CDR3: TGTGCCAGCAGGTCTACTGGGGAGCAGGGAAACACCATATATTTT.

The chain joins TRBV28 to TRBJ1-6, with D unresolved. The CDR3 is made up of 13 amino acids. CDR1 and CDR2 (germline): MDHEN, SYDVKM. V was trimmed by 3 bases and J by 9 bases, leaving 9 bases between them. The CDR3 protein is CASSFIAASPLHF. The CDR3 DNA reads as TGTGCCAGCAGTTTTATCGCCGCTTCACCCCTCCACTTT.

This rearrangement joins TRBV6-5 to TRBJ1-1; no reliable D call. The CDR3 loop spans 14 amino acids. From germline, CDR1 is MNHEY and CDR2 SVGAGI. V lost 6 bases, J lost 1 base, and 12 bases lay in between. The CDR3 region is CASSGLGRNTEAFF. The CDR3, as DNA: TGTGCCAGCAGCGGCCTAGGGCGGAACACTGAAGCTTTCTTT.

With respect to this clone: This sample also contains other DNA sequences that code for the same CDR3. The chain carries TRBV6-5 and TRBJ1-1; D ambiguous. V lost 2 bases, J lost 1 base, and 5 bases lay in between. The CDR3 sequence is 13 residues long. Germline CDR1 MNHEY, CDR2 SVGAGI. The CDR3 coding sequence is TGTGCCAGCAGTTACGGGCGGAACACTGAAGCTTTCTTT. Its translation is CASSYGRNTEAFF.

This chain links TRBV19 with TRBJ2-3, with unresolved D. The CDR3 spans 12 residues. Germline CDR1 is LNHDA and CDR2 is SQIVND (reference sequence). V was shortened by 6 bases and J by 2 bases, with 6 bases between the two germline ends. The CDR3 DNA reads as TGTGCCAGTAGCCAATTCACAGATACGCAGTATTTT. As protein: CASSQFTDTQYF.

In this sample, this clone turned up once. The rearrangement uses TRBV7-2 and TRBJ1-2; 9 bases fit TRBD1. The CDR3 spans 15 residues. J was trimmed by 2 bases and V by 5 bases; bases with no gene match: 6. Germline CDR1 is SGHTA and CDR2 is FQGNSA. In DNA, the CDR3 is TGTGCCAGCAGCCTACAGGGGGCTGGGAACTATGGCTACACCTTC. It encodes CASSLQGAGNYGYTF.

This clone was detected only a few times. CDR3 in amino acids: CASNVAGDSGNTIYF. DNA of the CDR3: TGTGCCAGCAATGTTGCGGGAGACTCTGGAAACACCATATATTTT. The V and J genes are TRBV6-5 and TRBJ1-3; D unresolved. CDR1 is MNHEY, CDR2 SVGAGI, per germline. CDR3 length: 15 amino acids. V gave up 7 bases and J gave up 0 bases, with 13 bases separating them.

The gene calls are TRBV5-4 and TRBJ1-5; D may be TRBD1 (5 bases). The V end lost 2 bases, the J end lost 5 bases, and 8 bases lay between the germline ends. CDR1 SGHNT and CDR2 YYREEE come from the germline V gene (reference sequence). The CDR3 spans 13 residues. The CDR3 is CASSLDSYQPQHF. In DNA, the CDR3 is TGTGCCAGCAGCTTAGACAGCTATCAGCCCCAGCATTTT.

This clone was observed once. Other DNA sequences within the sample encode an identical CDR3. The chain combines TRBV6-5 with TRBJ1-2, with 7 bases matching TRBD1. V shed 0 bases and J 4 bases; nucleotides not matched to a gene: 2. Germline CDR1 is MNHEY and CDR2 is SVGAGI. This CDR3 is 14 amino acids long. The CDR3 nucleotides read TGTGCCAGCAGTTACTCCGACAGGGCCTATGGCTACACCTTC. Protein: CASSYSDRAYGYTF.

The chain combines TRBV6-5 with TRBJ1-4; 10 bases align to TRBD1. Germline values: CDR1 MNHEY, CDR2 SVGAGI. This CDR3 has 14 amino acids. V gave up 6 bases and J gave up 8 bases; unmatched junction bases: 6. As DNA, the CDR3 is TGTGCCAGCAGGATAGGGACAGGGGTCGAAAAACTGTTTTTT. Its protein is CASRIGTGVEKLFF.

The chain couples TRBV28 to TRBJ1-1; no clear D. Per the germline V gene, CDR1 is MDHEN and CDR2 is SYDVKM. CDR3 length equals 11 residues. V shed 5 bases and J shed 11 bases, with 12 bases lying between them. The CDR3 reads CASSGEKWAFF. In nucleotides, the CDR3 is TGTGCCAGCAGTGGGGAAAAATGGGCTTTCTTT.

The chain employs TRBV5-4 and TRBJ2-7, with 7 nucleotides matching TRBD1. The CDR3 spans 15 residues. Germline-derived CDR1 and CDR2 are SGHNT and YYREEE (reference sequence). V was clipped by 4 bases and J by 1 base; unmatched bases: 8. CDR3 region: CASSKGQHLSYEQYF. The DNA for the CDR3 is TGTGCCAGCAGCAAGGGACAGCATCTATCCTACGAGCAGTACTTC.

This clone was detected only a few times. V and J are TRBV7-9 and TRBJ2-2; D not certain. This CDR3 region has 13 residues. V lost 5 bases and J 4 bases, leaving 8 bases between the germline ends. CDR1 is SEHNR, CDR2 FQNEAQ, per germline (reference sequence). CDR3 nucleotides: TGTGCCAGCAGCCACCTTAGCACCGGGGAGCTGTTTTTT. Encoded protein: CASSHLSTGELFF.

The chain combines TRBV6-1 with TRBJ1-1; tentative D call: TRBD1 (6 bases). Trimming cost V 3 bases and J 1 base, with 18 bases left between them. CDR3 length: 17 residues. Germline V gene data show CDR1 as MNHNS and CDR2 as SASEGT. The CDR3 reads CASSDQGQDNPNTEAFF. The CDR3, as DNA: TGTGCCAGCAGTGATCAGGGGCAGGACAACCCGAACACTGAAGCTTTCTTT.

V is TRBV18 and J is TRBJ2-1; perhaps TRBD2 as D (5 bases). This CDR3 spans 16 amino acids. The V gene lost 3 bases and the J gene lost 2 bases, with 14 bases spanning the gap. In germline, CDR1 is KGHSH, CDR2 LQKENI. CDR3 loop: CASSPKGGFAYNEQFF. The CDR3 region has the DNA TGTGCCAGCTCACCTAAAGGCGGGTTTGCCTACAATGAGCAGTTCTTC.